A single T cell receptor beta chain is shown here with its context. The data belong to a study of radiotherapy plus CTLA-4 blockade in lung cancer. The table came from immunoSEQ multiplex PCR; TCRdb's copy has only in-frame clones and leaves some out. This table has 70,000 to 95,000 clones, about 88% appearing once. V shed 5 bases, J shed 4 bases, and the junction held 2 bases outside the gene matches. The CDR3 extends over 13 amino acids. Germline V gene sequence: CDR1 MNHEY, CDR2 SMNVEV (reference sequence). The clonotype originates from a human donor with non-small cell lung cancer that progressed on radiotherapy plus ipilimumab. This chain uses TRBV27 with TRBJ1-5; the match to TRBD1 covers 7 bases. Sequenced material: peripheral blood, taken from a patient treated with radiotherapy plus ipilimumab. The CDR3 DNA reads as TGTGCCAGCAGTCAGGACAGGAATCAGCCCCAGCATTTT. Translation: CASSQDRNQPQHF.